These T cell receptor beta chains were read from a single sample in a study of blood T cell repertoires in COVID-19. Clones were sequenced by immunoSEQ multiplex PCR, and TCRdb holds only the in-frame ones, with some missing. This table holds fewer than 350,000 clones, approximately 85% found once. Sample: peripheral blood. Receptor source: a human donor in a cohort sampled during active COVID-19. CDR3s include the opening cysteine and the closing phenylalanine or tryptophan. D genes are given only for firm matches. Not all rows give a size; the values are once, few, many and, for expanded clones, a class.

V gene	J gene	clone size	D gene	CDR3 protein	CDR3 DNA
TRBV11-2	TRBJ1-6	NA	NA	CASSSHGDYSPLHF	TGTGCCAGCAGCTCTCACGGGGACTATTCACCCCTCCACTTT
TRBV4-1	TRBJ1-5	NA	NA	CASSQDSVDDQPQHF	TGCGCCAGCAGCCAAGATTCGGTAGATGATCAGCCCCAGCATTTT
TRBV12-3/TRBV12-4	TRBJ1-3	NA	NA	CASSLSSGNTIYF	TGTGCCAGCAGTTTATCTTCTGGAAACACCATATATTTT
TRBV20-1	TRBJ2-3	NA	TRBD1	CSASRGPNGGDTQYF	TGCAGTGCTAGTAGGGGGCCAAACGGCGGGGATACGCAGTATTTT
TRBV30	TRBJ2-7	many	TRBD1	CAWSKGGQGHEQYF	TGTGCCTGGTCAAAGGGGGGACAGGGCCACGAGCAGTACTTC
TRBV5-8	TRBJ2-2	NA	TRBD2	CASSTGGFTGELFF	TGTGCCAGCAGCACGGGGGGATTCACCGGGGAGCTGTTTTTT
TRBV12-3/TRBV12-4	TRBJ1-1	NA	NA	CASTPPRGLEAFF	TGTGCCAGCACTCCCCCCAGGGGCCTTGAAGCTTTCTTT
TRBV28	TRBJ1-5	NA	NA	CASSLSGFSNQPQHF	TGTGCCAGCAGTTTATCGGGGTTTAGCAATCAGCCCCAGCATTTT
TRBV6-6	TRBJ1-6	NA	NA	CASRASDNSPLHF	TGTGCCAGCAGGGCCAGTGATAATTCACCCCTCCACTTT
TRBV19	TRBJ2-3	NA	TRBD2	CASSRGEFRYF	TGTGCCAGTAGTCGGGGGGAGTTTCGGTATTTT
TRBV19	TRBJ2-1	once	TRBD1	CASRDRGWNEQFF	TGTGCCAGCCGGGACAGGGGGTGGAATGAGCAGTTCTTC
TRBV7-2	TRBJ1-6	few	NA	CASSSTRGGQSPLHF	TGTGCCAGCAGCAGCACCAGGGGCGGTCAATCACCCCTCCACTTT
TRBV10-1	TRBJ2-7	NA	TRBD1	CARQEKTGKLTYEQYF	TGCGCCAGACAGGAGAAGACAGGGAAACTTACCTACGAGCAGTACTTC
TRBV6-5	TRBJ2-2	NA	NA	CATFQGMAGELFF	TGTGCCACTTTCCAGGGAATGGCCGGGGAGCTGTTTTTT
TRBV6-1	TRBJ1-2	NA	TRBD1	CASSERDRANYGYTF	TGTGCCAGCAGTGAAAGGGACAGAGCTAACTATGGCTACACCTTC
TRBV5-6	TRBJ2-7	NA	TRBD1	CASSLSEGAPVYEQYF	TGTGCCAGCAGCTTGTCAGAGGGGGCGCCGGTCTACGAGCAGTACTTC
TRBV9	TRBJ1-2	NA	TRBD1	CASSVLPGGDGYTF	TGTGCCAGCAGCGTCCTTCCAGGGGGTGATGGCTACACCTTC
TRBV19	TRBJ2-7	NA	TRBD1	CASSEDRATSYEQYF	TGTGCCAGTAGCGAAGACAGGGCAACTTCCTACGAGCAGTACTTC
TRBV11-3	TRBJ2-1	NA	NA	CASSSNNEQFF	TGTGCCAGCAGCTCCAACAATGAGCAGTTCTTC
TRBV25-1	TRBJ2-3	NA	TRBD1	CASKTQGVTDTQYF	TGTGCCAGCAAGACACAGGGGGTCACAGATACGCAGTATTTT
TRBV3-1/TRBV3-2	TRBJ2-2	NA	NA	CASSQVGGRLGTGELFF	TGTGCCAGCAGCCAAGTTGGGGGGAGACTAGGCACCGGGGAGCTGTTTTTT
TRBV14	TRBJ1-1	NA	NA	CASSQGYRLQAFF	TGTGCCAGCAGCCAAGGGTATCGTCTACAAGCTTTCTTT
TRBV5-1	TRBJ2-1	NA	TRBD2	CASSLEGLAGVYNEQFF	TGCGCCAGCAGCTTGGAGGGCCTAGCGGGTGTATACAATGAGCAGTTCTTC
TRBV24-1	TRBJ2-2	NA	NA	CATSDPRGNTGELFF	TGTGCCACCAGTGATCCGCGGGGAAACACCGGGGAGCTGTTTTTT
TRBV27	TRBJ2-1	NA	TRBD2	CASSLGTSGSSYNEQFF	TGTGCCAGCAGCCTAGGGACTAGCGGGAGCTCCTACAATGAGCAGTTCTTC
TRBV10-3	TRBJ1-1	NA	NA	CAISESVGNTEAFF	TGTGCCATCAGTGAAAGCGTCGGGAACACTGAAGCTTTCTTT
TRBV19	TRBJ1-1	NA	NA	CASSPRGGWITEAFF	TGTGCCAGTAGTCCTCGGGGAGGCTGGATCACTGAAGCTTTCTTT
TRBV11-2	TRBJ2-7	NA	NA	CASSLVGQDYDGQYF	TGTGCCAGCAGCTTAGTCGGACAGGACTACGATGGGCAGTACTTC
TRBV27	TRBJ2-2	NA	TRBD2	CASNPGLAVSNTGELFF	TGTGCCAGCAACCCGGGACTAGCGGTATCAAACACCGGGGAGCTGTTTTTT
TRBV6-5	TRBJ2-2	few	TRBD1	CASRRQGKTGELFF	TGTGCCAGCAGGAGACAGGGAAAAACCGGGGAGCTGTTTTTT
TRBV2	TRBJ1-6	once	NA	CASSQGREISYNSPLHF	TGTGCCAGCAGCCAGGGAAGGGAAATTTCCTATAATTCACCCCTCCACTTT
TRBV5-6	TRBJ2-7	NA	NA	CASRVLDKSYEQYF	TGTGCCAGCAGGGTTTTGGACAAGTCCTACGAGCAGTACTTC
TRBV11-2	TRBJ2-7	NA	TRBD2	CASSTLAGVLYEQYF	TGTGCCAGCAGTACCCTGGCGGGGGTACTCTACGAGCAGTACTTC
TRBV12-3/TRBV12-4	TRBJ2-3	NA	NA	CASSYGGDTQYF	TGTGCCAGCAGTTATGGCGGCGATACGCAGTATTTT
TRBV7-9	TRBJ2-2	NA	TRBD1	CASSPGGMNTGELFF	TGTGCCAGCAGCCCAGGGGGCATGAACACCGGGGAGCTGTTTTTT
TRBV5-1	TRBJ2-1	NA	NA	CASSLGVSYNEQFF	TGCGCCAGCAGCTTGGGAGTCTCCTACAATGAGCAGTTCTTC
TRBV19	TRBJ1-5	NA	NA	CASMQGRGNQPQHF	TGTGCCAGTATGCAGGGGCGGGGCAATCAGCCCCAGCATTTT
TRBV25-1	TRBJ2-7	NA	TRBD1	CASSVGGSGGSYEQYF	TGTGCCAGCAGTGTGGGTGGTTCAGGGGGCTCCTACGAGCAGTACTTC
TRBV2	TRBJ2-1	NA	NA	CASSEGGKTYRRSYNEQFF	TGTGCCAGCAGTGAGGGTGGCAAGACTTACCGCCGATCCTACAATGAGCAGTTCTTC
TRBV19	TRBJ2-7	few	TRBD1	CASTRTGRSYEQYF	TGTGCCAGTACTCGGACAGGGAGATCCTACGAGCAGTACTTC
TRBV2	TRBJ1-5	NA	NA	CASIPEQGDQPQHF	TGTGCCAGCATCCCCGAACAGGGTGATCAGCCCCAGCATTTT
TRBV30	TRBJ2-2	NA	TRBD1	CAWSVTGGRNTGELFF	TGTGCCTGGAGTGTCACAGGGGGCAGGAACACCGGGGAGCTGTTTTTT
TRBV2	TRBJ2-6	NA	TRBD1	CASSELRTGGANVLTF	TGTGCCAGCAGTGAATTAAGGACAGGTGGGGCCAACGTCCTGACTTTC
TRBV9	TRBJ2-5	few	NA	CASSAHREETQYF	TGTGCCAGCAGCGCGCACAGGGAAGAGACCCAGTACTTC
TRBV24-1	TRBJ2-5	NA	NA	CATSGGSSETQYF	TGTGCCACCAGTGGCGGATCTTCGGAGACCCAGTACTTC
TRBV6-5	TRBJ2-1	NA	TRBD2	CASGGLAGRNEQFF	TGTGCCAGCGGCGGGCTAGCGGGACGGAATGAGCAGTTCTTC
TRBV5-1	TRBJ2-5	NA	NA	CASSLVSGQETQYF	TGCGCCAGCAGCTTGGTGTCAGGGCAAGAGACCCAGTACTTC
TRBV25-1	TRBJ1-2	NA	TRBD1	CASSDDRDFNYGYTF	TGTGCCAGCAGTGACGACAGGGACTTTAACTATGGCTACACCTTC
TRBV6-5	TRBJ1-1	NA	TRBD1	CASRRTGDRPEAFF	TGTGCCAGCAGGCGGACAGGGGATCGGCCTGAAGCTTTCTTT
TRBV6-5	TRBJ2-7	NA	TRBD1	CASSPTGGSYEQYF	TGTGCCAGCAGCCCCACAGGGGGCTCCTACGAGCAGTACTTC
TRBV12-3/TRBV12-4	TRBJ1-5	NA	NA	CASSFGGGEPQHF	TGTGCCAGCAGTTTTGGGGGCGGAGAGCCCCAGCATTTT
TRBV9	TRBJ2-3	NA	TRBD2	CASSASLGVLAGGARVQYF	TGTGCCAGCAGCGCCTCCCTCGGGGTTCTAGCGGGGGGGGCGAGGGTGCAGTATTTT
TRBV5-8	TRBJ1-5	NA	NA	CASSFRARNQPQHF	TGTGCCAGCAGCTTCAGGGCTCGCAATCAGCCCCAGCATTTT
TRBV6-5	TRBJ1-2	NA	NA	CASSYPARPENYGYTF	TGTGCCAGCAGTTACCCCGCCAGGCCAGAGAACTATGGCTACACCTTC
TRBV10-1	TRBJ1-2	NA	NA	CASNRGFDGYTF	TGCGCCAGCAACCGGGGTTTTGATGGCTACACCTTC
TRBV6-2/TRBV6-3	TRBJ2-3	NA	NA	CASSHSRERLTDTQYF	TGTGCCAGCAGTCACTCCAGGGAAAGGCTCACAGATACGCAGTATTTT
TRBV2	TRBJ1-5	NA	NA	CASNGEALGNQPQHF	TGTGCCAGCAACGGGGAGGCCCTTGGGAATCAGCCCCAGCATTTT
TRBV12-5	TRBJ2-7	once	NA	CASGLVTGSYEQYF	TGTGCTAGTGGTTTGGTTACAGGGAGCTACGAGCAGTACTTC